This TCR beta chain was documented in a study of T cell repertoires in cytomegalovirus infection. Using its own MiXCR run on the reads, TCRdb lists one record per CDR3 protein. Here the sample spans about 700,000 distinct CDR3 sequences, 30% to 35% being singletons. The ends lost 5 bases at V and 0 bases at J; junction bases unmatched: 7. The CDR3 runs 15 residues. CDR1 and CDR2 from the germline V gene are MDHEN and SYDVKM. Study outcomes and limitations: Predominance within the ex vivo response was attributable to HLA-C-restricted CMV-specific TCR beta clonotypes. People with CMV and the relevant HLA were identified by cumulative public TCR beta family frequency.

This clonotype was counted a few times. What it binds is not known. The material sequenced was cultured PBMCs, taken from culture after CMV antigen stimulation. V and J are TRBV28 and TRBJ2-7; 7 bases line up with TRBD1. This receptor was identified in a human donor in good health (CMV status not recorded). Some clones in this sample may be carry-over from other donors' samples. The CDR3: CASSIVGTVSYEQYF. In DNA, the CDR3 is TGTGCCAGCAGTATCGTTGGGACAGTCTCCTACGAGCAGTACTTC. Drawing the rest from reference TRBV28 and TRBJ2-7, the complete variable domain is DVKVTQSSRYLVKRTGEKVFLECVQDMDHENMFWYRQDPGLGLRLIYFSYDVKMKEKGDIPEGYSVSREKKERFSLILESASTNQTSMYLCASSIVGTVSYEQYFGPGTRLTVT.